This TCR beta chain was obtained from a study of shared clonotypes between healthy human individuals. Healthy adults negative for HIV, lacking recent acute infections or vaccinations, served as donors. Germline CDR1 and CDR2: MGHRA and YSYEKL. The CDR3 extends over 16 amino acids. V was clipped by 3 bases and J by 4 bases, with 16 bases between them. This clone showed up just a few times. Unsorted PBMC replicate PCRs used approximately 290 ng DNA, about 30,000 T cell genomes. In the original analysis: Junction-only sequences without quality scores were provided by ImmunoSEQ, so filtering was different. Profiling relied on immunoSEQ multiplex PCR, and the TCRdb table lists in-frame clones only, not all of them. For V, J and clone size, that table is used; D and trimming come from the DNA. The table includes about 490,000 clones, about 82% detected once.

Sequences were obtained from PBMCs. This chain links TRBV4-1 with TRBJ2-1; a weak D match, TRBD2 (5 bases). The sequence was collected from a middle-aged woman in good health. Some clones in this sample may be carry-over from other donors' samples. The CDR3 spells CASSHSRGSFYNEQFF. CDR3 DNA sequence: TGCGCCAGCAGCCATAGTAGAGGGAGTTTTTACAATGAGCAGTTCTTC.